The clone carrying this T cell receptor (beta chain) was seen a handful of times. Its antigen is still unknown. Profiling relied on immunoSEQ multiplex PCR, and the TCRdb table lists in-frame clones only, not all of them. The profile shows some 74,000 clones, roughly 88% of them singletons. This sample was included in a study of T cell responses to AZD1222 COVID-19 vaccine. Study outcomes and limitations: AZD1222 recipients seropositive at baseline numbered only six or seven.

CDR1 is SGDLS, CDR2 YYNGEE, per germline. The V gene lost 2 bases and the J gene lost 1 base, with 15 bases spanning the gap. This CDR3 comprises 16 residues. The J gene is TRBJ1-1, the V gene TRBV9; unclear D gene. This TCR was sampled from an adult who received the AZD1222 COVID-19 vaccine. The source was peripheral blood, collected 28 days after the second AZD1222 dose. The CDR3 region is CASSVGSRSPNTEAFF. The DNA of the CDR3 is TGTGCCAGCAGCGTGGGCAGCAGATCCCCGAACACTGAAGCTTTCTTT.